The sequence of this T cell receptor beta chain was determined in a study of T cells in localized non-small cell lung cancer (dated by TCRdb to 2018 to 2020). About the investigation overall: T cell repertoires of approximately 250 early-stage NSCLC patients were analyzed, with tumors being compared against uninvolved tumor-adjacent lungs. NSCLC patients had a mean age of approximately 72 years, and about 140 were male and around 99 female. All 236 NSCLC patients in the cohort were treatment-naive and had localized lung tumors that were resected.

On the study overall, not on this receptor specifically: The highest T cell clonality was observed in uninvolved tumor-adjacent lung, where clonality exceeded that of tumor, suggesting that antigenic responses were more focused in uninvolved tumor-adjacent lung. Longer overall survival was associated with higher blood T cell density, whereas shorter survival was associated with higher adjacent-lung clonality. Multi-region tumor sequencing was not performed, so intratumor heterogeneity could not be excluded. Since the design was exploratory, TCR variables were selected using unadjusted p-values with no false-discovery rate correction. A median of 57 of the top 100 tumor clones turned up in the paired uninvolved adjacent lung, and under 30 of those clones also ranked among the top 100 of that same adjacent lung.

Concerning this clone itself: What antigen it recognizes has not been identified. Base qualities are not recorded, but no much larger clone differs from it by a single base.

TCR beta CDR3 regions were sequenced from DNA using the immunoSEQ Assay. The source study handled its data this way. T cell density was computed as TCR beta template counts normalized to usable DNA estimated by amplifying housekeeping genes. Using the preseqR package, richness was estimated by extrapolating to 120,000 templates for tissue samples and 400,000 templates for PBMC samples. Clonality was taken to be one minus Pielou's evenness. Tissue-enriched TCRs were identified through differential abundance testing performed on productive amino-acid clonotypes, with a minimum total count of 5 and an alpha of 0.1. Repertoire overlap between compartments was quantified with the Jaccard Index and Morisita Overlap Index. TCR beta CDR3s were clustered by GLIPH together with public tetramer-defined viral CDR3s, and at least three viral sequences plus V-gene enrichment were required for viral motifs. Not all clones reach the TCRdb copy of this immuneACCESS table, which keeps in-frame sequences only. Checked studies attribute under half of the gap to unresolved V genes and leave the rest unexplained. The DNA was the basis for D and trimming; V, J and clone size are from that table. The sample records about 54,000 clones, approximately 82% of which are singletons. The ten top clones hold 20% of the sample.

At diagnosis, tumor, uninvolved tumor-adjacent lung and peripheral blood were collected and then preserved as a mix of FFPE and fresh-frozen material. For TCR repertoire profiling, blood samples were analyzed as peripheral blood mononuclear cells. Sequencing was performed on peripheral blood, taken before any cancer treatment. This receptor was taken from a female donor at least 60 years old with stage II squamous cell lung carcinoma.

The bases are TGCGCCAGCAGCACCCCCAGGGGCCGGAACACTGAAGCTTTCTTT. Its protein is CASSTPRGRNTEAFF. The chain is made from TRBV5-1 and TRBJ1-1; TRBD1 is a weak D gene call, 6 bases matching. V and J lose 4 bases and 1 base, and a span of 14 bases separates them. The CDR3 numbers 15 residues from cysteine through phenylalanine. Just the 45-base CDR3 DNA is kept, in frame starting at base 1. CDR1 and CDR2 are read off the germline V gene as SGHRS and YFSETQ.